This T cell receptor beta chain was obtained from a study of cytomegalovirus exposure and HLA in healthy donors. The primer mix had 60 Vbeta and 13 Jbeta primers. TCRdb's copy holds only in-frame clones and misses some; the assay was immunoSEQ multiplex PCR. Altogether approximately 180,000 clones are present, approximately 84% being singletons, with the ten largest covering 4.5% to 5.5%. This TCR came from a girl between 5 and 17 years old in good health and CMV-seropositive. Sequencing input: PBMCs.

CDR3 sequence (DNA): TGTGCCAGCTCACCCCAGGGTCAGATGAACACTGAAGCTTTCTTT. Translation: CASSPQGQMNTEAFF. The chain joins TRBV18 to TRBJ1-1; D perhaps matches TRBD1 (5 bases). V was clipped by 3 bases and J by 0 bases, with 11 bases between them. CDR3 size: 15 residues. The V gene's germline CDR1 is KGHSH and CDR2 LQKENI. Supplemented by reference TRBV18 and TRBJ1-1, the full variable domain reads NAGVMQNPRHLVRRRGQEARLRCSPMKGHSHVYWYRQLPEEGLKFMVYLQKENIIDESGMPKERFSAEFPKEGPSILRIQQVVRGDSAAYFCASSPQGQMNTEAFFGQGTRLTVV.